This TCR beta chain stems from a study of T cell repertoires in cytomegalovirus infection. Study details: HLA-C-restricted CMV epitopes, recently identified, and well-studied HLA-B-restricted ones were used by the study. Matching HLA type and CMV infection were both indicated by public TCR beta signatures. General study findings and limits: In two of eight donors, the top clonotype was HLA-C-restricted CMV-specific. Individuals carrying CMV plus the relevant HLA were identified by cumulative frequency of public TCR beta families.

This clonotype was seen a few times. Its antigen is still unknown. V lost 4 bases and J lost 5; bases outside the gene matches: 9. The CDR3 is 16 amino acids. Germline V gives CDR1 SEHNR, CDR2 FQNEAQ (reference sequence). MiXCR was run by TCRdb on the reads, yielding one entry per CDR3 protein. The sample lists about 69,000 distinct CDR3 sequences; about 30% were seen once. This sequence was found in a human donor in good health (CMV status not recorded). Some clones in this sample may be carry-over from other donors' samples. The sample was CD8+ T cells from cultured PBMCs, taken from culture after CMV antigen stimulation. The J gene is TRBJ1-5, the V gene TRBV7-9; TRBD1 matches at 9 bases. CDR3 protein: CASSSQSYRGHQPQHF. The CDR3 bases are TGTGCCAGCAGCTCCCAAAGCTACAGGGGGCATCAGCCCCAGCATTTT.